This TCR beta chain appears in the sequencing data of a study of human T cells and chemical hapten exposure. Study results and caveats: Counts of TCRs expanded at PT1 correlated positively with patch test score.

Of note for this clonotype: As yet, its antigen is unknown.

V was cut by 3 bases and J by 1 base, with 6 bases left in between. Germline loops: CDR1 MNHEY, CDR2 SMNVEV (reference sequence). The CDR3 is 14 amino acids. Indicated time point: patch test 1, 2 weeks after DPC sensitization. Treatment: therapeutic diphenylcyclopropenone sensitization with weekly scalp DPC. Each CDR3 protein gets one entry after TCRdb re-called the RACE reads with MiXCR. This sample has some 170,000 distinct CDR3 sequences, with about 20% found just once. The receptor comes from a woman aged 45 to 65 with alopecia areata. Some clones in this sample may be carry-over from other donors' samples. This chain uses TRBV27 with TRBJ2-2; no firm D call. Material: whole blood, obtained in connection with sensitization to the hapten diphenylcyclopropenone (DPC). The CDR3 is CASSFWGNTGELFF. Written as DNA, the CDR3 is TGTGCCAGCAGTTTCTGGGGGAACACCGGGGAGCTGTTTTTT.